This passage covers 13 T cell receptor beta chains from one sample sequenced in a study of cytomegalovirus exposure and HLA in healthy donors. The PCR had 60 Vbeta and 13 Jbeta primers. The table came from immunoSEQ multiplex PCR; TCRdb's copy has only in-frame clones and leaves some out. In the table there are about 180,000 clones, roughly 80% of which are singletons. Sequenced input: PBMCs. The receptor source for this set is a middle-aged man in good health and CMV-seronegative.

V usage is TRBV6-1 and J usage is TRBJ2-2; D is uncertain. Trimming removed 0 bases from V and 5 bases from J, with 7 bases in between. Germline values: CDR1 MNHNS, CDR2 SASEGT. The CDR3 spans 14 residues. The CDR3 nucleotides are TGTGCCAGCAGTGAAGCGGCCGGGACCGGGGAGCTGTTTTTT. Encoded protein: CASSEAAGTGELFF.

V and J are TRBV5-1 and TRBJ1-3, with 10 bases lining up with TRBD1. This CDR3 has 15 amino acids. Germline loops: CDR1 SGHRS, CDR2 YFSETQ. V shed 4 bases and J 2 bases; nucleotides not matched to a gene: 3. The CDR3 nucleotides read TGCGCCAGCAGCCTAGGGACAGGGGCTGGAAACACCATATATTTT. It yields the protein CASSLGTGAGNTIYF. Together with reference TRBV5-1 and TRBJ1-3, the CDR3 gives the full variable domain: KAGVTQTPRYLIKTRGQQVTLSCSPISGHRSVSWYQQTPGQGLQFLFEYFSETQRNKGNFPGRFSGRQFSNSRSEMNVSTLELGDSALYLCASSLGTGAGNTIYFGEGSWLTVV.

This clone is a singleton in its sample. The chain links TRBV6-6 to TRBJ2-7; 7 bases are shared with TRBD2. V lost 0 bases and J lost 5; bases outside the gene matches: 4. The CDR3 covers 14 residues. Germline V gene sequence: CDR1 MNHNY, CDR2 SVGAGI (reference sequence). The CDR3 is CASSYSGGSDEQYF. The CDR3 nucleotides read TGTGCCAGCAGTTACTCGGGGGGGTCGGACGAGCAGTACTTC.

This clone was recorded once. The genes are TRBV5-4 and TRBJ1-1, with D perhaps matching TRBD1 (5 bases). Trimming cost V 5 bases and J 3 bases, with 20 bases left between them. This CDR3 comprises 16 residues. CDR1 and CDR2 (germline): SGHNT, YYREEE (reference sequence). The chain's CDR3 is CASRDVRGGMDTEAFF. The CDR3 DNA follows: TGTGCCAGCAGGGATGTTCGGGGGGGAATGGACACTGAAGCTTTCTTT. Filled out from reference TRBV5-4 and TRBJ1-1, the complete variable domain reads ETGVTQSPTHLIKTRGQQVTLRCSSQSGHNTVSWYQQALGQGPQFIFQYYREEENGRGNFPPRFSGLQFPNYSSELNVNALELDDSALYLCASRDVRGGMDTEAFFGQGTRLTVV.

The V call is TRBV7-7, the J call TRBJ1-5; the D gene is possibly TRBD1 (5 bases). V shed 5 bases and J shed 6 bases, with 11 bases lying between them. Germline-derived CDR1 and CDR2 are SSHAT and FNYEAQ (reference sequence). The CDR3 totals 13 residues. The CDR3 protein is CASSTGRGQPQHF. The CDR3 coding sequence is TGTGCCAGCAGCACCGGGAGGGGTCAGCCCCAGCATTTT.

The CDR3 DNA sequence: TGTGCCAGTAGTGACTCACAGGGGGCGTATAGCAATCAGCCCCAGCATTTT. Translating it yields CASSDSQGAYSNQPQHF. The chain carries TRBV19 and TRBJ1-5; 9 bases map to TRBD1. The germline V gene encodes CDR1 LNHDA and CDR2 SQIVND (reference sequence). V was pared by 5 bases and J by 0 bases, with 8 bases of the junction left unmatched. The CDR3 has 17 residues.

This rearrangement joins TRBV4-1 to TRBJ2-1, with D maybe TRBD1 (5 bases). This CDR3 has 16 amino acids. CDR1 and CDR2 from the germline V gene are MGHRA and YSYEKL. The V end was cut by 2 bases, the J end by 0 bases, with 11 bases between. In DNA form, the CDR3 reads TGCGCCAGCAGCCAACCGACAGCTTCCTCCTACAATGAGCAGTTCTTC. Protein product: CASSQPTASSYNEQFF.

As to this clone: At one of its ends the junction is not consistent with the germline gene, which may arise from a read error. The chain uses TRBV7-6 and TRBJ2-7; 8 bases are a match to TRBD2. CDR1 is SGHVS and CDR2 is FNYEAQ in the germline V gene. This CDR3 is built from 14 residues. The CDR3 here is CASSLSGTPYELYF. CDR3 DNA: TGTGCCAGCAGCCTTAGCGGGACACCCTACGAGCTGTACTTC. Full variable domain (rest looked up from reference TRBV7-6 and TRBJ2-7): GAGVSQSPRYKVTKRGQDVALRCDPISGHVSLYWYRQALGQGPEFLTYFNYEAQQDKSGLPNDRFSAERPEGSISTLTIQRTEQRDSAMYRCASSLSGTPYELYFGPGTRLTVT.

The genes are TRBV2 and TRBJ2-7; D call uncertain. V lost 1 base, J lost 6 bases, and 13 bases lay in between. The CDR3 covers 14 residues. Germline V gene data show CDR1 as SNHLY and CDR2 as FYNNEI. The CDR3 DNA is TGTGCCAGCAGTGAAGGTCCTTGGCGAGGCGAGCAGTACTTC. It encodes CASSEGPWRGEQYF.

The V call is TRBV4-2, the J call TRBJ1-2; D might be TRBD1 (6 bases). CDR3 length: 16 amino acids. Between the trimmed V and J ends, which lost 2 bases and 7 bases, there was a span of 20 bases. The germline CDR1 and CDR2 sequences are LGHNA and YNFKEQ. The CDR3 protein is CASSQSSDRMGGGYTF. The DNA for the CDR3 is TGTGCCAGCAGCCAATCCTCTGACAGGATGGGCGGTGGCTACACCTTC.

The rearrangement uses TRBV27 and TRBJ2-7; TRBD1 is a possible D gene (6 bases). This CDR3 region has 13 residues. CDR1 is MNHEY and CDR2 is SMNVEV in the germline V gene (reference sequence). Trimming cost V 5 bases and J 2 bases, with 10 bases left between them. Here the CDR3 DNA reads TGTGCCAGCAGTCCCAGGGGAACCTACGAGCAGTACTTC. Translating gives CASSPRGTYEQYF.

This chain joins TRBV29-1 and TRBJ1-1, with D possibly TRBD1 on 5 matching bases. This CDR3 comprises 14 residues. The V gene's germline CDR1 is SQVTM and CDR2 ANQGSEA. Trimming stripped 8 bases from V and 4 bases from J, with 20 bases between. The CDR3 sequence is CSSSGGGAGTEAFF. The DNA of the CDR3 is TGCAGCTCCTCTGGGGGGGGAGCTGGCACTGAAGCTTTCTTT.

This clone was counted once. The V gene is TRBV7-9, the J gene TRBJ2-3, with D possibly TRBD2 on 6 matching bases. V was cut by 3 bases and J by 4 bases, with 14 bases left in between. CDR1 is SEHNR, CDR2 FQNEAQ, per germline (reference sequence). The CDR3 extends over 15 amino acids. The CDR3 sequence is CASSLLGGRADTQYF. The CDR3 region has the DNA TGTGCCAGCAGCTTGTTGGGGGGTCGCGCAGATACGCAGTATTTT. Full variable domain (missing parts from reference TRBV7-9 and TRBJ2-3): DTGVSQNPRHKITKRGQNVTFRCDPISEHNRLYWYRQTLGQGPEFLTYFQNEAQLEKSRLLSDRFSAERPKGSFSTLEIQRTEQGDSAMYLCASSLLGGRADTQYFGPGTRLTVL.